The 15 T cell receptor beta chains below come from one sample, sequenced in a study of graft-versus-host responses after intestinal transplantation. Generated by immunoSEQ multiplex PCR, the TCRdb table keeps only in-frame clones and is missing some. Of roughly 90,000 clones listed, about 93% are singletons. These receptors lack a known antigen. Here the sequenced sample was unstimulated CD8+ T cells sorted from spleen or lymph node cells, taken before intestinal transplant. These receptors came from a human donor who received an intestinal transplant.

CDR3 DNA: TGCAGCGTTGAAGGGACTTACAATGAGCAGTTCTTC. Translated, it gives CSVEGTYNEQFF. J is TRBJ2-1 and V is TRBV29-1; D is possibly TRBD2 (5 bases). The V gene lost 1 base and the J gene lost 4 bases, with 5 bases spanning the gap. Germline lookup yields CDR1 SQVTM and CDR2 ANQGSEA. The CDR3 runs to 12 residues.

The chain employs TRBV7-3 and TRBJ2-3, with 7 bases that match TRBD2. V lost 5 bases to trimming and J lost 1 base; unmatched junction nucleotides: 6. The CDR3 has 15 amino acids. Germline CDR1 SGHTA, CDR2 FQGTGA. CDR3 residues: CASSTAAGGTDTQYF. The DNA for the CDR3 is TGTGCCAGCAGCACCGCGGCGGGGGGCACAGATACGCAGTATTTT.

The chain joins TRBV27 to TRBJ2-2; either TRBD1 or TRBD2 may fit D (5 bases each). Germline V gene lookup returns CDR1 MNHEY and CDR2 SMNVEV (reference sequence). This CDR3 has 14 residues. V lost 2 bases and J 2 bases, leaving 6 bases between the germline ends. The CDR3 is CASSLGDNTGELFF. DNA for the CDR3: TGTGCCAGCAGTTTAGGGGACAACACCGGGGAGCTGTTTTTT.

This chain joins TRBV4-1 and TRBJ2-7; a possible D gene is TRBD1 (5 bases). The V and J ends lost 5 bases and 5 bases respectively, with 13 bases between them. The CDR3 extends over 13 amino acids. Germline V gene data show CDR1 as MGHRA and CDR2 as YSYEKL. The CDR3 DNA reads TGCGCCAGCAGCTACCGACAGTCCGACGAGCAGTACTTC. This sequence encodes CASSYRQSDEQYF.

This chain uses TRBV4-1 with TRBJ1-6; D not certain. The CDR3 is made up of 15 amino acids. CDR1 is MGHRA and CDR2 is YSYEKL in the germline V gene. Trimming took off 4 bases at V and 10 bases at J, with 17 bases between the two ends. DNA for the CDR3: TGCGCCAGCAGCCCTTGGGCCCTCCGCGGGTCACCCCTCCACTTT. Its protein is CASSPWALRGSPLHF.

V is TRBV21-1 and J is TRBJ2-3; the table's D gene call, TRBD1, was not cross checked with the DNA. TRBV21-1 has pseudogene status. The CDR3 is 17 residues long. The CDR3 DNA follows: TGTGCCAGCAGCAAAGAGGCAAGGGGGCCGGGCACAGATACGCAGTATTTT. Its protein is CASSKEARGPGTDTQYF.

This CDR3 reads CASSYEGANKFF. CDR3 DNA sequence: TGTGCCAGCAGTTACGAGGGGGCTAATAAGTTCTTC. V is TRBV6-6 and J is TRBJ2-1, with 7 bases fitting TRBD1. V lost 2 bases and J lost 14; bases outside the gene matches: 6. Per germline, CDR1 MNHNY and CDR2 SVGAGI (reference sequence). The CDR3 is 12 amino acids.

This clone was seen a few times. The chain has TRBV4-1 and TRBJ1-4; no clear D. CDR3 length: 15 residues. Germline CDR1 reads MGHRA; CDR2 reads YSYEKL. Trimming shortened V by 4 bases and J by 7 bases, and 16 bases separated the two germline ends. The CDR3 nucleotides are TGCGCCAGCAGCCCAACGTCATCGTCGGGTGAAAAACTGTTTTTT. This sequence encodes CASSPTSSSGEKLFF.

V is TRBV6-6 and J is TRBJ2-3, with D possibly being TRBD2 (5 bases). The CDR3 consists of 14 residues. Trimming left V 4 bases short and J 0 bases short, with 8 bases between. CDR1 is MNHNY, CDR2 SVGAGI, per germline (reference sequence). The CDR3 spells CASSSTTSTDTQYF. CDR3 in DNA: TGTGCCAGCAGTTCGACTACTAGCACAGATACGCAGTATTTT.

This clone was seen a few times. This CDR3 is CASSTPDRAGDEQFF. The DNA of the CDR3 is TGTGCCAGTAGTACCCCCGACAGGGCGGGCGATGAGCAGTTCTTC. J is TRBJ2-1 and V is TRBV19, with 7 bases identical to TRBD1. Germline trimming cut 4 bases from V and 8 bases from J; bases unmatched to any gene: 11. This CDR3 contains 15 residues. Per germline, CDR1 LNHDA and CDR2 SQIVND (reference sequence).

This chain uses TRBV28 with TRBJ2-1, with 7 bases that match TRBD2. J gave up 3 bases and V 10 bases, and 9 bases lay outside the gene matches. The V gene's germline CDR1 is MDHEN and CDR2 SYDVKM. This CDR3 comprises 14 residues. The DNA for the CDR3 is TGTGCCATCTCCTCGGGGGAGGGCTACAATGAGCAGTTCTTC. It is translated as CAISSGEGYNEQFF.

The rearrangement uses TRBV15 and TRBJ2-3; 7 bases fit TRBD1. CDR1 and CDR2 from the germline V gene are LNHNV and YYDKDF (reference sequence). V lost 0 bases to trimming and J lost 3 bases; unmatched junction nucleotides: 6. This CDR3 comprises 16 residues. Here the CDR3 DNA reads TGTGCCACCAGCAGAGATCGACAGGGTGTGACAGATACGCAGTATTTT. Its protein product is CATSRDRQGVTDTQYF.

This clone came up once. The chain is built from TRBV7-2 and TRBJ2-5, with D tentatively TRBD1 (5 bases). Germline-derived CDR1 and CDR2 are SGHTA and FQGNSA. This CDR3 has 14 residues. Trimming removed 5 bases at V and 1 base at J, with 11 bases between. CDR3 amino acids: CASSDHRFQETQYF. CDR3 nucleotides: TGTGCCAGCAGCGATCACAGGTTCCAAGAGACCCAGTACTTC.

The J gene is TRBJ1-6, the V gene TRBV28; D is undetermined. The V end was cut by 3 bases, the J end by 4 bases, with 7 bases between. Germline V gene lookup returns CDR1 MDHEN and CDR2 SYDVKM. The CDR3 contains 14 residues. The CDR3 DNA follows: TGTGCCAGCAGTTTCGAGGATTATAATTCACCCCTCCACTTT. Translating it yields CASSFEDYNSPLHF.

The gene calls are TRBV6-5 and TRBJ2-2; D may correspond to TRBD1 or TRBD2 (6 bases each). This CDR3 comprises 15 residues. Germline-derived CDR1 and CDR2 are MNHEY and SVGAGI. V lost 2 bases and J lost 5, with 12 bases in between. CDR3: CASSYIQGGTGELFF. The CDR3 DNA sequence: TGTGCCAGCAGTTACATACAGGGAGGAACCGGGGAGCTGTTTTTT.